The 28 T cell receptor beta chains below come from one sample, sequenced in a study of cytomegalovirus exposure and HLA in healthy donors. The PCR employed 60 Vbeta primers together with 13 Jbeta primers. TCRdb keeps only in-frame clones here, not all; method: immunoSEQ multiplex PCR. The sample lists about 190,000 clones; roughly 77% were seen once. Specimen: PBMCs. These TCRs come from a young man in good health and CMV-seropositive.

The sample holds a few counts of this clone. The chain combines TRBV9 with TRBJ2-7; 10 nucleotides line up with TRBD2. The V gene's germline CDR1 is SGDLS and CDR2 YYNGEE. The CDR3 loop spans 13 amino acids. The trim removed 4 bases at V and 3 bases at J, leaving 1 base unmatched. CDR3 amino acids: CASSRTSGYEQYF. The CDR3 coding sequence is TGTGCCAGCAGCAGGACTAGCGGCTACGAGCAGTACTTC.

The V and J genes are TRBV1 and TRBJ2-5; TRBD1, as called in the table, went unchecked against the DNA. TRBV1 is a recognized pseudogene. The CDR3 runs 15 residues. The CDR3 loop is CTSSLERDREETQYF. The CDR3 coding sequence is TGCACCAGCAGCCTAGAAAGGGACAGGGAAGAGACCCAGTACTTC.

The V call is TRBV5-3, the J call TRBJ1-2; the match to TRBD1 covers 8 bases. TRBV5-3 counts as an open reading frame of uncertain function. The V gene end was trimmed by 3 bases and the J gene end by 4 bases; junction bases not matched to a gene: 8. The CDR3 spans 15 residues. This CDR3 is CARSSDRVVFYGYTF. The CDR3 nucleotides read TGTGCCAGAAGCTCGGACAGGGTCGTATTCTATGGCTACACCTTC.

The chain is built from TRBV7-3 and TRBJ2-7; 7 positions match TRBD1. Germline-derived CDR1 and CDR2 are SGHTA and FQGTGA. The CDR3 runs 16 residues. The ends lost 5 bases at V and 0 bases at J; junction bases unmatched: 10. This chain's CDR3 is CASSIGPGQSSYEQYF. Written as DNA, the CDR3 is TGTGCCAGCAGCATAGGCCCGGGACAGAGCTCCTACGAGCAGTACTTC.

V is TRBV6-4 and J is TRBJ1-2; D is ambiguous. This CDR3 region has 13 residues. Trimming pared 5 bases from V and 4 bases from J, leaving 11 bases between. Germline CDR1 and CDR2: MRHNA and SNTAGT. Written as DNA, the CDR3 is TGTGCCAGCAGTCTAGAACCTTTCTATGGCTACACCTTC. Translated, it gives CASSLEPFYGYTF.

This chain links TRBV14 with TRBJ2-1, with 8 bases fitting TRBD2. The CDR3 is 15 amino acids. V lost 0 bases to trimming and J lost 3 bases; unmatched junction nucleotides: 1. The germline V gene has CDR1 SGHDN and CDR2 FVKESK. Written as DNA, the CDR3 is TGTGCCAGCAGCCAAGAACTAGCGGTCTACAATGAGCAGTTCTTC. Protein sequence: CASSQELAVYNEQFF.

This chain links TRBV15 with TRBJ2-1; TRBD2 agrees at 7 bases. This CDR3 contains 15 residues. The germline V gene encodes CDR1 LNHNV and CDR2 YYDKDF (reference sequence). V was clipped by 1 base and J by 5 bases; unmatched bases: 5. CDR3 DNA: TGTGCCACCAGCAGAGGGGCTAGCGGAAACAATGAGCAGTTCTTC. It is translated as CATSRGASGNNEQFF.

The chain couples TRBV6-6 to TRBJ1-4; D might be TRBD1 (5 bases). The CDR3 runs 14 residues. Germline V gives CDR1 MNHNY, CDR2 SVGAGI (reference sequence). The V gene lost 10 bases and the J gene lost 4 bases, with 16 bases spanning the gap. CDR3 sequence reads: CATYSGGFNEKLFF. The CDR3 DNA reads TGTGCCACTTACTCCGGGGGTTTTAATGAAAAACTGTTTTTT.

The chain links TRBV18 to TRBJ2-1; 7 nucleotides match TRBD1. The CDR3 contains 15 residues. CDR1 and CDR2 from the germline V gene are KGHSH and LQKENI. Trimming at V came to 4 bases and at J to 2 bases, leaving 5 bases not matched to a gene. The CDR3 is CASSRGQGAYNEQFF. CDR3 coding DNA: TGTGCCAGCTCACGTGGGCAGGGGGCCTACAATGAGCAGTTCTTC.

The genes are TRBV7-2 and TRBJ1-1; TRBD1 matches at 7 bases. With 5 bases clipped from V and 10 bases from J, the junction kept 7 bases outside the gene matches. The germline CDR1 and CDR2 sequences are SGHTA and FQGNSA. There are 12 residues in the CDR3. CDR3 loop: CASSRDSFGAFF. CDR3 DNA: TGTGCCAGCAGCCGGGACAGTTTTGGAGCTTTCTTT.

The chain uses TRBV4-3 and TRBJ2-5, with 12 bases aligning to TRBD2. The CDR3 contains 15 residues. V lost 1 base and J lost 5; bases outside the gene matches: 2. CDR1 is LGHNA and CDR2 is YSLEER in the germline V gene. The CDR3 protein is CASSQAGTSGETQYF. The CDR3 nucleotides read TGCGCCAGCAGCCAAGCCGGGACTAGCGGGGAGACCCAGTACTTC.

The gene calls are TRBV5-1 and TRBJ2-1; 8 nucleotides match TRBD2. CDR1 SGHRS and CDR2 YFSETQ come from the germline V gene. V was pared by 3 bases and J by 7 bases, with 15 bases of the junction left unmatched. The CDR3 is 17 residues long. CDR3: CASSSLGGSGIQNEQFF. In DNA form, the CDR3 reads TGCGCCAGCAGCTCCCTAGGTGGTAGCGGGATTCAGAATGAGCAGTTCTTC.

CDR3 residues: CAWGRGGSPLHF. The DNA of the CDR3 is TGTGCCTGGGGTAGGGGGGGTTCACCCCTCCACTTT. This rearrangement joins TRBV30 to TRBJ1-6, with TRBD1 as a possible D gene (6 bases). CDR1 and CDR2 (germline): GTSNPN, SVGIG (reference sequence). There are 12 residues in the CDR3. Trimming removed 5 bases from V and 9 bases from J, with 11 bases in between.

The chain joins TRBV19 to TRBJ1-5; D is uncertain. The CDR3 has 15 residues. Trimming stripped 0 bases from V and 0 bases from J, with 6 bases between. Germline-derived CDR1 and CDR2 are LNHDA and SQIVND (reference sequence). For the CDR3, the DNA is TGTGCCAGTAGTATAGACGGTTTTAGCAATCAGCCCCAGCATTTT. It yields the protein CASSIDGFSNQPQHF. The full variable domain, its missing parts supplied by reference TRBV19 and TRBJ1-5, is DGGITQSPKYLFRKEGQNVTLSCEQNLNHDAMYWYRQDPGQGLRLIYYSQIVNDFQKGDIAEGYSVSREKKESFPLTVTSAQKNPTAFYLCASSIDGFSNQPQHFGDGTRLSIL.

The gene calls are TRBV4-3 and TRBJ2-3, with D uncertain. Trimming stripped 0 bases from V and 2 bases from J, with 12 bases between. This CDR3 has 16 residues. Germline V CDR1 and CDR2: LGHNA, YSLEER. CDR3 in amino acids: CASSQERSGPTDTQYF. The CDR3 DNA follows: TGCGCCAGCAGCCAAGAAAGATCAGGTCCCACAGATACGCAGTATTTT.

The CDR3 nucleotides read TGTGCCAGTAGTCGACTAGCGGGGGGACAAGAGACCCAGTACTTC. Amino acids: CASSRLAGGQETQYF. The V and J genes are TRBV19 and TRBJ2-5, with 13 bases identical to TRBD2. Germline CDR1 LNHDA, CDR2 SQIVND (reference sequence). CDR3 size: 15 residues. The V gene end was trimmed by 5 bases and the J gene end by 2 bases; junction bases not matched to a gene: 2.

This clone was counted between two and nine times. The rearrangement joins TRBV5-1 to TRBJ2-3; D perhaps matches TRBD1 (5 bases). This CDR3 region has 15 residues. Per germline, CDR1 SGHRS and CDR2 YFSETQ. Between the trimmed V and J ends, which lost 4 bases and 5 bases, there was a span of 17 bases. The CDR3 DNA reads TGCGCCAGCAGCGGGGCCCTGTCAGCCCAAGATACGCAGTATTTT. Amino acids: CASSGALSAQDTQYF.

The gene calls are TRBV29-1 and TRBJ1-2; 8 nucleotides match TRBD1. Germline CDR1 reads SQVTM; CDR2 reads ANQGSEA. Trimming at V came to 6 bases and at J to 5 bases, leaving 11 bases not matched to a gene. The CDR3 runs to 14 residues. CDR3 nucleotides: TGCAGCGTCCTCGGAGGACAGGGCGCGTATGGCTACACCTTC. The encoded protein is CSVLGGQGAYGYTF.

CDR3 amino acids: CASSPQPTSGQETQYF. DNA for the CDR3: TGCGCCAGCAGCCCTCAACCCACTAGCGGACAAGAGACCCAGTACTTC. The rearrangement joins TRBV5-1 to TRBJ2-5; 8 bases fit TRBD2. Germline loops: CDR1 SGHRS, CDR2 YFSETQ. V gave up 4 bases and J gave up 2 bases; unmatched junction bases: 10. The CDR3 is made up of 16 amino acids.

This chain connects TRBV11-2 to TRBJ2-7; D call uncertain. Trimming stripped 5 bases from V and 2 bases from J, with 4 bases between. Germline CDR1 reads SGHAT; CDR2 reads FQNNGV. CDR3 length: 11 residues. DNA for the CDR3: TGTGCCAGCAGCCCCGCCTACGAGCAGTACTTC. Protein product: CASSPAYEQYF.

V usage is TRBV2 and J usage is TRBJ1-2, with D maybe TRBD1 (5 bases). The CDR3 runs to 13 residues. CDR1 and CDR2 (germline): SNHLY, FYNNEI. V dropped 4 bases and J dropped 2 bases, with 8 bases sitting between them. CDR3 region: CASSGGRNYGYTF. The CDR3 DNA follows: TGTGCCAGCAGTGGGGGCCGAAACTATGGCTACACCTTC.

The chain joins TRBV7-2 to TRBJ2-2; a weak D match, TRBD2 (6 bases). V lost 8 bases and J lost 5, with 12 bases in between. Germline assignment: CDR1 SGHTA and CDR2 FQGNSA. This CDR3 has 13 residues. CDR3: CASSLGGTGELFF. The CDR3 DNA reads as TGTGCCAGCTCCCTGGGGGGTACCGGGGAGCTGTTTTTT.

J is TRBJ2-7 and V is TRBV5-8, with 10 bases identical to TRBD2. CDR1 is SGHTS and CDR2 is YDEGEE in the germline V gene. This CDR3 is 15 amino acids long. With 4 bases clipped from V and 0 bases from J, the junction kept 4 bases outside the gene matches. The CDR3 reads CASSTGTSVSYEQYF. The DNA for the CDR3 is TGTGCCAGCAGCACCGGGACTAGCGTCTCCTACGAGCAGTACTTC.

This clone was seen a single time. The genes are TRBV7-2 and TRBJ2-1; maybe TRBD1 (6 bases). The V end was cut by 5 bases, the J end by 9 bases, with 17 bases between. In germline, CDR1 is SGHTA, CDR2 FQGNSA. CDR3 length: 14 residues. Here the CDR3 reads CASSPRGSEGEQFF. CDR3 in DNA: TGTGCCAGCAGCCCCAGGGGTAGCGAGGGTGAGCAGTTCTTC. The full variable domain, rest sourced from reference TRBV7-2 and TRBJ2-1, is GAGVSQSPSNKVTEKGKDVELRCDPISGHTALYWYRQSLGQGLEFLIYFQGNSAPDKSGLPSDRFSAERTGGSVSTLTIQRTQQEDSAVYLCASSPRGSEGEQFFGPGTRLTVL.

Remarks on this clone: Since the CDR3 does not end with the conserved phenylalanine or tryptophan, this likely comes from a read error. The chain links TRBV6-1 to TRBJ1-2; TRBD1 agrees at 8 bases. The CDR3 loop spans 16 amino acids. Germline CDR1 reads MNHNS; CDR2 reads SASEGT. The V gene end was trimmed by 2 bases and the J gene end by 4 bases; junction bases not matched to a gene: 9. This chain's CDR3 is CASSEPGGRRGYGYTL. CDR3 sequence (DNA): TGTGCCAGCAGTGAACCAGGGGGCAGAAGAGGCTATGGCTACACCCTC.

The chain combines TRBV21-1 with TRBJ1-6; the table gives TRBD1 as D, unverified against the DNA. TRBV21-1 is annotated as a pseudogene. The CDR3 totals 15 residues. CDR3 DNA: TGTGCCAGCAGAGGAGGGGACAGTAATGGATCACCCCTCCACTTT. Its translation: CASRGGDSNGSPLHF.

The chain's CDR3 is CASGMGGGFWNYGYTF. In DNA, the CDR3 is TGTGCTAGTGGCATGGGCGGGGGCTTTTGGAACTATGGCTACACCTTC. The V gene is TRBV12-5, the J gene TRBJ1-2, with D possibly being TRBD1 (6 bases). The CDR3 covers 16 residues. Between the trimmed V and J ends, which lost 6 bases and 2 bases, there was a span of 19 bases. Germline V gene data show CDR1 as LGHNT and CDR2 as FRNRAP.

This rearrangement joins TRBV7-2 to TRBJ1-1; D is ambiguous. With 5 bases removed from V and 0 bases from J, the gap between germline ends came to 10 bases. This CDR3 spans 14 amino acids. In germline, CDR1 is SGHTA, CDR2 FQGNSA. This CDR3 reads CASSPHQMNTEAFF. DNA for the CDR3: TGTGCCAGCAGCCCCCACCAGATGAACACTGAAGCTTTCTTT.